The rows below give T cell receptor beta chains drawn from one sample of a study of cytomegalovirus exposure and HLA in healthy donors. Measured with immunoSEQ multiplex PCR; TCRdb has only the in-frame clones, and not every one. The repertoire holds some 140,000 clones, roughly 80% seen once, with around 9.1% in the top ten. Sequenced input: PBMCs. The source is a woman in her fifties or sixties in good health and CMV-seropositive. Each CDR3 is given with its conserved first and last residue. Fields, in order: clone size, D gene, V gene, J gene, CDR3 DNA, CDR3 protein. The D gene is left open where the match is weak. Some rows have no size entry. The others give once, few or many, or a class for an expanded clone.

size: -
D: -
V: TRBV19
J: TRBJ1-1
DNA: TGTGCCAGTAGTATGAGAGAGGAGAACACTGAAGCTTTCTTT
CDR3: CASSMREENTEAFF

size: -
D: -
V: TRBV28
J: TRBJ1-4
DNA: TGTGCCAGCAGTCCCCTCGGGGGTGTAAGTGAAAAACTGTTTTTT
CDR3: CASSPLGGVSEKLFF

size: -
D: -
V: TRBV7-3
J: TRBJ2-1
DNA: TGTGCCAGCAGCTTAAACGGAGGCAATGAGCAGTTCTTC
CDR3: CASSLNGGNEQFF

size: -
D: TRBD1
V: TRBV9
J: TRBJ1-3
DNA: TGTGCCAGCAGCGTAGATGTGACAGGGGGAGGAAACACCATATATTTT
CDR3: CASSVDVTGGGNTIYF

size: -
D: -
V: TRBV2
J: TRBJ1-1
DNA: TGTGCCAGCAGGGATTCACAGGGCTCAACTGAAGCTTTCTTT
CDR3: CASRDSQGSTEAFF

size: -
D: -
V: TRBV7-9
J: TRBJ1-1
DNA: TGTGCCAGCAGCTTAACCAGTTCGAACACTGAAGCTTTCTTT
CDR3: CASSLTSSNTEAFF

size: few
D: TRBD1
V: TRBV5-6
J: TRBJ1-2
DNA: TGTGCCAGCAGCCAGACAGGGGAGGGCTATGGCTACACCTTC
CDR3: CASSQTGEGYGYTF

size: -
D: -
V: TRBV19
J: TRBJ1-5
DNA: TGTGCCAGTAGTCCCCGCCGGGAACCCCAGCATTTT
CDR3: CASSPRREPQHF

size: -
D: -
V: TRBV7-9
J: TRBJ1-5
DNA: TGTACCAGCAGCATAGACAGATATAGCAATCAGCCCCAGCATTTT
CDR3: CTSSIDRYSNQPQHF

size: -
D: TRBD1
V: TRBV6-5
J: TRBJ1-4
DNA: TGTGCCAGCAGCAGGGGGGCTCGCGGTAATGAAAAACTGTTTTTT
CDR3: CASSRGARGNEKLFF

size: -
D: TRBD1
V: TRBV18
J: TRBJ1-2
DNA: TGTGCCAGCTCACCAGTTTCGGACAGGGGGACTATCTATGGCTACACCTTC
CDR3: CASSPVSDRGTIYGYTF

size: -
D: TRBD1
V: TRBV10-1
J: TRBJ2-6
DNA: TGCGCCAGCAGGGACCGACAGGGGGCGCTTGGGGCCAACGTCCTGACTTTC
CDR3: CASRDRQGALGANVLTF

size: -
D: -
V: TRBV7-2
J: TRBJ2-5
DNA: TGTGCCAGCAGCTCGGGACTTCAAGAGACCCAGTACTTC
CDR3: CASSSGLQETQYF

size: -
D: -
V: TRBV10-3
J: TRBJ2-7
DNA: TGTGCCATCAGTATCAGGGACGAGCAGTACTTC
CDR3: CAISIRDEQYF

size: -
D: -
V: TRBV7-9
J: TRBJ1-1
DNA: TGTGCCAGCAGTTTCATCCAGGGGTCTTTGGACACTGAAGCTTTCTTT
CDR3: CASSFIQGSLDTEAFF

size: once
D: TRBD1
V: TRBV28
J: TRBJ1-1
DNA: TGTGCCAGCAGTGGCCCCGGAGGGGGCGGAGGAACTGAAGCTTTCTTT
CDR3: CASSGPGGGGGTEAFF

size: -
D: -
V: TRBV27
J: TRBJ2-2
DNA: TGTGCCAGCGGGGGGGCCCCGAACACCGGGGAGCTGTTTTTT
CDR3: CASGGAPNTGELFF

size: -
D: TRBD2
V: TRBV7-3
J: TRBJ2-5
DNA: TGTGCCAGCAGCCAAAGACTAGCGGAGACCCAGTACTTC
CDR3: CASSQRLAETQYF

size: -
D: TRBD1
V: TRBV6-1
J: TRBJ2-7
DNA: TGTGCCAGCAGTGTCAGGTCGGGACAGAGCTCCTACGAGCAGTACTTC
CDR3: CASSVRSGQSSYEQYF

size: -
D: TRBD2
V: TRBV4-1
J: TRBJ2-1
DNA: TGCGCCAGCACTAGCGGGGGGTACAATGAGCAGTTCTTC
CDR3: CASTSGGYNEQFF

size: -
D: TRBD1
V: TRBV6-1
J: TRBJ1-2
DNA: TGTGCCAGCAGTGAGGGACAGGGTATTTATGGCTACACCTTC
CDR3: CASSEGQGIYGYTF

size: -
D: TRBD1
V: TRBV10-3
J: TRBJ2-2
DNA: TGTGCCATCAGTGATTCGACAGGGGGTTACACCGGGGAGCTGTTTTTT
CDR3: CAISDSTGGYTGELFF

size: -
D: TRBD1
V: TRBV5-1
J: TRBJ1-4
DNA: TGCGCCAGCAGCCGGGGACAGGGCTATGAAAAACTGTTTTTT
CDR3: CASSRGQGYEKLFF

size: -
D: -
V: TRBV19
J: TRBJ1-5
DNA: TGTGCCAGTAGTATAAGTAACGGGCCCCAGCATTTT
CDR3: CASSISNGPQHF

size: -
D: -
V: TRBV5-1
J: TRBJ1-5
DNA: TGCGCCAGCAGCTTGGAAGGGGTAAGCAATCAGCCCCAGCATTTT
CDR3: CASSLEGVSNQPQHF

size: -
D: -
V: TRBV29-1
J: TRBJ2-1
DNA: TGCAGCGCATCGGGAGACTCAAACTCCTACAATGAGCAGTTCTTC
CDR3: CSASGDSNSYNEQFF

size: -
D: TRBD2
V: TRBV7-9
J: TRBJ2-5
DNA: TGTGCCAGCATCCAACCGGGACTAGCTGAAGAGACCCAGTACTTC
CDR3: CASIQPGLAEETQYF

size: -
D: -
V: TRBV27
J: TRBJ1-2
DNA: TGTGCCAGCAGCCCTAACAGGGCTAACTATGGCTACACCTTC
CDR3: CASSPNRANYGYTF

size: -
D: -
V: TRBV11-3
J: TRBJ2-5
DNA: TGTGCCAGCAGCTCTCACTCGGGACAAGGAGAGACCCAGTACTTC
CDR3: CASSSHSGQGETQYF